Each of the 9 T cell receptor beta chains below was sequenced from the same sample in a study of shared clonotypes between healthy human individuals. Naive CD8 cells lacked CD45RO, underwent positive selection for CCR7 and left out terminally differentiated effector memory CD45RA+ cells. Measured with immunoSEQ multiplex PCR; TCRdb has only the in-frame clones, and not every one. The sample lists more than 550,000 clones, around 90% occurring once. Sequenced material: naive CD8+ T cells sorted from blood. Receptors were obtained from a man between 25 and 39 years old in good health.

Comment on this clone: Other DNA sequences in the sample encode the same CDR3. The gene calls are TRBV10-2 and TRBJ2-7; 10 bases are shared with TRBD1. The ends lost 9 bases at V and 3 bases at J; junction bases unmatched: 8. CDR3 length: 14 residues. Germline V CDR1 and CDR2: WSHSY, SAAADI. This CDR3 is CASRNRDRGYEQYF. CDR3 sequence (DNA): TGCGCCAGTAGAAACCGGGACAGGGGCTACGAGCAGTACTTC.

This chain joins TRBV7-9 and TRBJ2-2, with 7 bases fitting TRBD1. Germline CDR1 is SEHNR and CDR2 is FQNEAQ (reference sequence). V gave up 5 bases and J gave up 2 bases; unmatched junction bases: 5. The CDR3 runs to 15 residues. The CDR3 nucleotides are TGTGCCAGCAGCCCCAGGGACAGCAACACCGGGGAGCTGTTTTTT. Protein product: CASSPRDSNTGELFF. The complete variable domain, with remaining parts taken from reference TRBV7-9 and TRBJ2-2, reads DTGVSQNPRHKITKRGQNVTFRCDPISEHNRLYWYRQTLGQGPEFLTYFQNEAQLEKSRLLSDRFSAERPKGSFSTLEIQRTEQGDSAMYLCASSPRDSNTGELFFGEGSRLTVL.

This sequence joins TRBV6-1 and TRBJ2-7, with D tentatively TRBD2 (6 bases). Germline CDR1 MNHNS, CDR2 SASEGT. Deletions cut 6 bases from V and 5 bases from J, with 14 bases between. The CDR3 spans 13 residues. In nucleotides, the CDR3 is TGTGCCAGCAGCGGTGGGGGGATGGACGAGCAGTACTTC. This sequence encodes CASSGGGMDEQYF.

The chain is built from TRBV7-9 and TRBJ2-3, with TRBD1 matching over 8 bases. The J segment lost 4 bases and the V segment lost 5 bases, leaving 11 bases of the junction unmatched. Germline lookup yields CDR1 SEHNR and CDR2 FQNEAQ (reference sequence). This CDR3 has 16 residues. As DNA, the CDR3 is TGTGCCAGCAGCCCACTCCCGGGACAGGAACCAGATACGCAGTATTTT. This translates into CASSPLPGQEPDTQYF.

This clone was observed a single time. The genes are TRBV7-9 and TRBJ2-1; TRBD2 agrees at 7 bases. J was trimmed by 0 bases and V by 5 bases; bases with no gene match: 10. The CDR3 contains 17 residues. Germline CDR1 SEHNR, CDR2 FQNEAQ (reference sequence). CDR3 sequence: CASSLTSSGSSYNEQFF. The CDR3 coding sequence is TGTGCCAGCAGCCTGACTTCTAGCGGTAGCTCCTACAATGAGCAGTTCTTC. Based on the CDR3 plus reference TRBV7-9 and TRBJ2-1, the full variable domain is DTGVSQNPRHKITKRGQNVTFRCDPISEHNRLYWYRQTLGQGPEFLTYFQNEAQLEKSRLLSDRFSAERPKGSFSTLEIQRTEQGDSAMYLCASSLTSSGSSYNEQFFGPGTRLTVL.

V and J are TRBV27 and TRBJ1-1, with 9 bases that match TRBD1. V shed 3 bases, J shed 2 bases, and the junction held 7 bases outside the gene matches. The CDR3 has 16 amino acids. CDR1 MNHEY and CDR2 SMNVEV come from the germline V gene (reference sequence). This CDR3 reads CASSLGTGTFNTEAFF. As DNA, the CDR3 is TGTGCCAGCAGTTTGGGGACAGGGACCTTCAACACTGAAGCTTTCTTT.

This clone has only a few counts. This chain joins TRBV25-1 and TRBJ1-2; no definite D call. The CDR3 consists of 14 residues. V was clipped by 6 bases and J by 0 bases, with 11 bases between them. From germline, CDR1 is MGHDK and CDR2 SYGVNS. The CDR3 loop is CASSGLEANYGYTF. DNA for the CDR3: TGTGCCAGCAGCGGACTTGAGGCTAACTATGGCTACACCTTC.

J is TRBJ2-1 and V is TRBV19, with D hard to call. Germline V gene lookup returns CDR1 LNHDA and CDR2 SQIVND (reference sequence). There are 13 residues in the CDR3. V gave up 3 bases and J gave up 15 bases, with 18 bases separating them. The CDR3 nucleotides are TGTGCCAGTAGTATGGTTTTGGTCGGGTCGTTGTTCTTC. Amino acid sequence: CASSMVLVGSLFF.

The chain combines TRBV11-2 with TRBJ2-7; 8 nucleotides agree with TRBD1. Looked up from germline, CDR1 is SGHAT and CDR2 is FQNNGV. This CDR3 region has 16 residues. With 5 bases clipped from V and 4 bases from J, the junction kept 13 bases outside the gene matches. The CDR3 nucleotides read TGTGCCAGCAGCCTCGTTTTCTCGGACAGGGAGTACGAGCAGTACTTC. This gives the protein CASSLVFSDREYEQYF.